The present T cell receptor (beta chain) was sequenced within a study of blood T cell repertoires in COVID-19. The wider study: The United States, Italy and Spain provided the acute and convalescent COVID-19 samples. The cDNA or gDNA used as material had been derived from T cells, B-cell-depleted T cells, or PBMCs.

This CDR3 has 12 residues. Looked up from germline, CDR1 is LNHDA and CDR2 is SQIVND (reference sequence). V was clipped by 9 bases and J by 5 bases; unmatched bases: 2. Per the study methods: Amplification of reference gene primers provided the estimated nucleated cell counts. Repertoires were generated with immunoSEQ multiplex PCR, while TCRdb's copy carries only in-frame clones and drops some. D and trimming come from the DNA, and the V and J calls and clone size come from that table. This sample has approximately 92,000 clones; roughly 89% occur once, and the top ten carry less than 2%. The chain recombines TRBV19 with TRBJ1-4; 8 nucleotides line up with TRBD1. The receptor was isolated from a man in his sixties or seventies with active or convalescent COVID-19. The material sequenced was peripheral blood. DNA of the CDR3: TGTGCCAGCCGACAGGGGAATGAAAAACTGTTTTTT. Translating it yields CASRQGNEKLFF.